This T cell receptor beta chain was identified during a study of shared clonotypes between healthy human individuals. The CDR3 consists of 15 residues. J lost 7 bases, V lost 6 bases, and 14 bases had no gene match. Germline V gives CDR1 KGHSH, CDR2 LQKENI. On this clone: The sample holds other DNA sequences that translate to the same CDR3.

TCRdb keeps only in-frame clones here, not all; method: immunoSEQ multiplex PCR. The profile covers 2.3 million or so clones, with 85% to 95% appearing a single time and approximately 0.4% taken by the ten largest. The chain has TRBV18 and TRBJ1-2; 7 nucleotides line up with TRBD1. The clonotype originates from a man aged 18-30 years in good health. Some clones in this sample may be carry-over from other donors' samples. The sequenced sample consisted of naive CD4+ T cells from PBMCs. Subset noted: CD45RA+ positively selected. This CDR3 is CASSPDQGVLLGYTF. DNA for the CDR3: TGTGCCAGCTCGCCAGATCAGGGGGTCCTTCTTGGCTACACCTTC.